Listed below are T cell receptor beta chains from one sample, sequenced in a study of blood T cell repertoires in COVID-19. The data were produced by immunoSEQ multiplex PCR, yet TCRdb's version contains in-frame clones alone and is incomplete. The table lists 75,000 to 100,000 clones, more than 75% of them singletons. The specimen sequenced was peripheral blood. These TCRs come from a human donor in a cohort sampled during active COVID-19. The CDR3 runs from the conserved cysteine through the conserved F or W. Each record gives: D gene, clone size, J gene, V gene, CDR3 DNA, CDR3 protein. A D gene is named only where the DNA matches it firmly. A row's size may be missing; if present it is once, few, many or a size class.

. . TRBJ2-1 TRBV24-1 TGTGCCACCAGTGACCCGAGCGGGTTCAGCTCCTACAATGAGCAGTTCTTC CATSDPSGFSSYNEQFF
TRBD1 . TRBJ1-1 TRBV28 TGTGCCAGCCGTCGTAGGACAGGGGAAAAGACTGAAGCTTTCTTT CASRRRTGEKTEAFF
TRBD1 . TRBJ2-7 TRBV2 TGTGCCAGCAGCGAAGTGACAGGGGGGAACGAGCAGTACTTC CASSEVTGGNEQYF
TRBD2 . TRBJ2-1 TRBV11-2 TGTGCCAGCAGCCCACGACTAGCGGGAAGTAATGAGCAGTTCTTC CASSPRLAGSNEQFF
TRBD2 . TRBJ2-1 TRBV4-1 TGCGCCAGCAGCCAAGGGGGTCGGGAGGGCCTTCGTGAGCAGTTCTTC CASSQGGREGLREQFF
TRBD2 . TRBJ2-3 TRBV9 TGTGCCAGCAGCGTAGCCGGGAGGGTGGGTACGCAGTATTTT CASSVAGRVGTQYF
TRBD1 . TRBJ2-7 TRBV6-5 TGTGCCAGCAGTTCTGAGGGACAGGGGGCGTGGGAGCAGTACTTC CASSSEGQGAWEQYF
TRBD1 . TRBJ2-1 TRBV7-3 TGTGCCAGCAGCTTATTTGGACAGGGGATGGATGAGCAGTTCTTC CASSLFGQGMDEQFF
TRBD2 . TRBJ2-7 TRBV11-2 TGTGCCAGCAGTTTTAGCGGGCCCTACGAGCAGTACTTC CASSFSGPYEQYF
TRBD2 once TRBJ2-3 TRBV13 TGTGCCAGCAGCCCCTCTGCGGGAGTAGATACGCAGTATTTT CASSPSAGVDTQYF
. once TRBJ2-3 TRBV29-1 TGCAGCGTTGAAGGGGCCCAAAATGAATCTAGCACAGATACGCAGTATTTT CSVEGAQNESSTDTQYF
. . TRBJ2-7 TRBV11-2 TGTGCCAGCAGCTTGCATCCCTCGATCGTGAGCGAGCAGTACTTC CASSLHPSIVSEQYF
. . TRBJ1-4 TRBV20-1 TGCAGTGCTAGTTTCAGGGAGGGGGGGGCAACTAATGAAAAACTGTTTTTT CSASFREGGATNEKLFF
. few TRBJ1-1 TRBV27 TGTGCCAGCAGTTTATTCTTCGGACAGTCTGAAGCTTTCTTT CASSLFFGQSEAFF
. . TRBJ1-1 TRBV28 TGTGCCAGCAATATTTGGGCATCACCTGAAGCTTTCTTT CASNIWASPEAFF
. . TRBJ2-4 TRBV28 TGTGCCAGCAGTTCCCAGCCGGGGAACATTCAGTACTTC CASSSQPGNIQYF
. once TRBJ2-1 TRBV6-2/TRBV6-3 TGTGCCAGCAGTTACATCCGGGGGTTGTACGATGAGCAGTTCTTC CASSYIRGLYDEQFF
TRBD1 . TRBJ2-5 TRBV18 TGTGCCAGCTCCAAGCAGGGGGCGGACCAAGAGACCCAGTACTTC CASSKQGADQETQYF
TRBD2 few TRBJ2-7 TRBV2 TGTGCCAGCAGTGCGGCTAGCGGTGGCTACGAGCAGTACTTC CASSAASGGYEQYF
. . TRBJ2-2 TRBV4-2 TGTGCCAGCAGCCAACGGGAAGCCGGGGAGCTGTTTTTT CASSQREAGELFF
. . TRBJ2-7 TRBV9 TGTGCCAGCAGCTTAACCGGGGTCTCCTACGAGCAGTACTTC CASSLTGVSYEQYF
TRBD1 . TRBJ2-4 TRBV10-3 TGTGCCATCAGTGAGTCCGGAGCCCGGGACAGGGGGAACATTCAGTACTTC CAISESGARDRGNIQYF
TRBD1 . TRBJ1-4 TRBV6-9 TGTGCCAGCAGTTATGCCGGACAGGGCTTAGGTATGGATGATGAAAAACTGTTTTTT CASSYAGQGLGMDDEKLFF
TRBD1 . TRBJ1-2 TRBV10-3 TGTGCCATCAACACAGGGGGCGACTATGGCTACACCTTC CAINTGGDYGYTF
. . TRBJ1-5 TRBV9 TGTGCCAGCAGCGCGGGAGGGGGGGCGGACAATCAGCCCCAGCATTTT CASSAGGGADNQPQHF
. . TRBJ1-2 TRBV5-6 TGTGCCAGCAGCAGAGGGACTACCCAAACCTATGGCTACACCTTC CASSRGTTQTYGYTF
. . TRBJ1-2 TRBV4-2 TGTGCCAGCAGGACCGGGGGTGGATCCGATGGCTACACCTTC CASRTGGGSDGYTF
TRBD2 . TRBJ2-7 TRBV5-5 TGTGCCAGCAGCTTACCTCAACGGAATAGCGGGGGAAGCTCCTACGAGCAGTACTTC CASSLPQRNSGGSSYEQYF
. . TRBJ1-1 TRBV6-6 TGTGCCAGCAGTCCAAACCCCCGACAGACTGAAGCTTTCTTT CASSPNPRQTEAFF
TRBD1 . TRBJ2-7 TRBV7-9 TGTGCCAGCAGCCCCGGGGGACAGGGCACGTACGAGCAGTACTTC CASSPGGQGTYEQYF
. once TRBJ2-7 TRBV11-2 TGTGCCAGCAGCTTGGGCTCCCAAAACGAGCAGTACTTC CASSLGSQNEQYF
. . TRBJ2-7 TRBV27 TGTGCCAGCAGTTTCCCGCACCAGTACGAGCAGTACTTC CASSFPHQYEQYF